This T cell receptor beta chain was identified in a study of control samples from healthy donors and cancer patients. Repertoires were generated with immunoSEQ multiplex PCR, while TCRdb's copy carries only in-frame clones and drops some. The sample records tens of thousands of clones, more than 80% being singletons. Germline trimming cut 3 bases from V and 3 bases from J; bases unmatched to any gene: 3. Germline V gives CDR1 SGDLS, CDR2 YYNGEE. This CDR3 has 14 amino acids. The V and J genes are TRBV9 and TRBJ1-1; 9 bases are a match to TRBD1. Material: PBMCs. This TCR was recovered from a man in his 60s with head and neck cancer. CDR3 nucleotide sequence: TGTGCCAGCAGCGCTGACAGGGGGGACACTGAAGCTTTCTTT. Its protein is CASSADRGDTEAFF.